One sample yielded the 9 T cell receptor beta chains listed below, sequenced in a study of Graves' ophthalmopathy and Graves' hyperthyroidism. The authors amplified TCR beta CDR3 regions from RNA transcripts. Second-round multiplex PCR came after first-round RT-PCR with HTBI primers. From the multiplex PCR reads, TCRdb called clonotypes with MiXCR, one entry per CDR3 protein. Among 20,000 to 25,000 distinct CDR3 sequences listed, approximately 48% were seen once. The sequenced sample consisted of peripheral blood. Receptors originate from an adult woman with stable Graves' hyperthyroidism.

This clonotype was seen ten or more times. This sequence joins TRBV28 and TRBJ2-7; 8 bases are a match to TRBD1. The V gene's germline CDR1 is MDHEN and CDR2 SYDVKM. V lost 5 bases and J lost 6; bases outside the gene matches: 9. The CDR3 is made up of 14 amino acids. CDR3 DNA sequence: TGTGCCAGCAGTCGGCGACAGGGGCGGATCGAGCAGTACTTC. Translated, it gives CASSRRQGRIEQYF.

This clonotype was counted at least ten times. CDR3 protein: CASSSTGGLQPQHF. CDR3 coding DNA: TGTGCCAGCAGTTCAACAGGGGGCCTTCAGCCCCAGCATTTT. The J gene is TRBJ1-5, the V gene TRBV12-3 or TRBV12-4; 9 bases are a match to TRBD1. The CDR3 spans 14 residues. J gave up 6 bases and V 4 bases, and 4 bases lay outside the gene matches.

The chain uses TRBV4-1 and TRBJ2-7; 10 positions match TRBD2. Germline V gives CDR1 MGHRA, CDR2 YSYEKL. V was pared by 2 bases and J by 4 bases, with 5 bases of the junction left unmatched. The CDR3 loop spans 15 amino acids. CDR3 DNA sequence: TGCGCCAGCAGCCAAAATAGCGGGGGGATTTACGAGCAGTACTTC. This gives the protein CASSQNSGGIYEQYF.

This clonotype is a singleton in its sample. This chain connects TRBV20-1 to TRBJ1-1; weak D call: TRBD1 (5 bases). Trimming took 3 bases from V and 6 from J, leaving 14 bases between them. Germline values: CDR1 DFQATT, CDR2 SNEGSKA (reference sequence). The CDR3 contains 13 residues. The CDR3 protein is CSASRGAAAEAFF. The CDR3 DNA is TGCAGTGCTAGCCGAGGGGCGGCAGCTGAAGCTTTCTTT.

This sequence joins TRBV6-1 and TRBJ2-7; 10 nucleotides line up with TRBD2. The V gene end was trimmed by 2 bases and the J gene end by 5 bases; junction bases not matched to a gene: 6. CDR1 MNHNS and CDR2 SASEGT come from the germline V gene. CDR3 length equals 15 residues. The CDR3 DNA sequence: TGTGCCAGCAGTGAATCCCTAGCGGGAGCGGACGAGCAGTACTTC. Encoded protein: CASSESLAGADEQYF.

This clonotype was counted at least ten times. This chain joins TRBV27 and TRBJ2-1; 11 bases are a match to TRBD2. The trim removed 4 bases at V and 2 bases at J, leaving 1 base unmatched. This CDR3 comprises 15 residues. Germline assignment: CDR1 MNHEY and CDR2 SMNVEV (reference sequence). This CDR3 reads CASSSGLAAYNEQFF. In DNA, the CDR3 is TGTGCCAGCAGTTCGGGACTAGCGGCCTACAATGAGCAGTTCTTC.

For the CDR3, the DNA is TGTGCCAGCAGTGAAGGGACTAGCGGGCCCTACAATGAGCAGTTCTTC. Translation: CASSEGTSGPYNEQFF. V and J are TRBV2 and TRBJ2-1, with 11 positions matching TRBD2. This CDR3 region has 16 residues. The V and J ends lost 1 base and 2 bases, in that order; junction bases with no gene match: 1. Germline loops: CDR1 SNHLY, CDR2 FYNNEI.

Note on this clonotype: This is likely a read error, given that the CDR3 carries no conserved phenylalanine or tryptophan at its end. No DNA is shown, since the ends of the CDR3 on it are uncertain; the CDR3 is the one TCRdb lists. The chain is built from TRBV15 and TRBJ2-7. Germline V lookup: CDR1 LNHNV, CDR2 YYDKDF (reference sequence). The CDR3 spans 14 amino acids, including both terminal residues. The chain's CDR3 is CAASRVAGSYEQNL.

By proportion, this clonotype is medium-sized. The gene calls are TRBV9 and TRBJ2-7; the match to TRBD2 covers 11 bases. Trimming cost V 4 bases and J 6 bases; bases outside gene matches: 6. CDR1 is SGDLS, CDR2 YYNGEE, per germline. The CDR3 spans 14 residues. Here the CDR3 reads CASSLSGRASEQYF. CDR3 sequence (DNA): TGTGCCAGCAGCCTTAGCGGGAGGGCGTCCGAGCAGTACTTC. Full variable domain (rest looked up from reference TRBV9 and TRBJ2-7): DSGVTQTPKHLITATGQRVTLRCSPRSGDLSVYWYQQSLDQGLQFLIQYYNGEERAKGNILERFSAQQFPDLHSELNLSSLELGDSALYFCASSLSGRASEQYFGPGTRLTVT.